This T cell receptor (beta chain) was captured in a study of blood T cell repertoires in COVID-19. Turning to the study itself: Specimens from acute and convalescent COVID-19 originated in the United States, Italy and Spain. The analysed material was cDNA or gDNA that came from T cells, B-cell-depleted T cells, or PBMCs.

The CDR3 has 15 residues. Germline trimming cut 1 base from V and 3 bases from J; bases unmatched to any gene: 4. Germline assignment: CDR1 KGHSH and CDR2 LQKENI. Source study methods: From reference gene primer amplification, estimates of nucleated cell counts were derived. This table comes from immunoSEQ multiplex PCR, and its TCRdb copy is limited to in-frame clones, with some not included. V, J and clone size are those of that table, while D and trimming were read from the DNA. The table shows 200,000 to 300,000 clones, with approximately 85% occurring only once. V usage is TRBV18 and J usage is TRBJ2-5, with 8 bases fitting TRBD2. Sequencing used peripheral blood. This sequence was found in a woman aged 60-75 years with active or convalescent COVID-19. The CDR3 nucleotides are TGTGCCAGCTCACCACGGGCCGGGGGGGAAGAGACCCAGTACTTC. Amino acid sequence: CASSPRAGGEETQYF.